The source of this TCR beta chain is a study of CD8 T cells in ankylosing spondylitis. Whole-study findings and limits: In ankylosing spondylitis blood, a motif of seven to nine highly homologous TCR beta variants appeared characteristic. In peripheral blood, disease-linked CD8+ clones occurred at relatively low frequencies. There was reportedly significant enrichment of clones that were disease-linked in matched ankylosing spondylitis synovial fluid.

J lost 6 bases, V lost 7 bases, and 9 bases had no gene match. The germline V gene has CDR1 ENHRY and CDR2 SYGVKD. This CDR3 has 14 residues. MiXCR was run by TCRdb on the 5' RACE reads, yielding one entry per CDR3 protein. The table has 500,000 to 650,000 distinct CDR3 sequences, approximately 5.3% seen once. The table lists this clonotype with many counts. Antigen specificity is unknown. The sequenced sample was blood, either unsorted or a sorted T cell fraction (not recorded which). The chain recombines TRBV10-3 with TRBJ2-7, with 10 bases lining up with TRBD1. The sequence was collected from a male donor with ankylosing spondylitis. The CDR3 coding sequence is TGTGCCATCACCCCGGGACAGGGGCAAAGCGAGCAGTACTTC. This gives the protein CAITPGQGQSEQYF.